The rows below give T cell receptor beta chains drawn from one sample of a study of shared clonotypes between healthy human individuals. The assay was immunoSEQ multiplex PCR, and TCRdb's table has in-frame clones only and misses some. The sample holds more than 2 million clones, about 94% seen once. Sequencing was performed on naive CD8+ T cells sorted from blood. All receptors come from a man between 18 and 35 years old in good health. Each CDR3 is given with its conserved first and last residue. The D gene is left open where the match is weak. Clone size is shown for a subset of rows, as once, few, many or a class of expanded clone.

- | TRBJ2-1 | TRBD2 | TRBV4-3 | CASSQVWGRVGIGEGGYNEQFF | TGCGCCAGCAGCCAAGTCTGGGGAAGGGTGGGGATTGGGGAGGGAGGTTACAATGAGCAGTTCTTC
- | TRBJ2-3 | TRBD2 | TRBV15 | CATSRDTQREFTDTQYF | TGTGCCACCAGCAGAGATACCCAGCGGGAGTTCACAGATACGCAGTATTTT
- | TRBJ2-1 | TRBD2 | TRBV29-1 | CSVEGWTSGRDEQFF | TGCAGCGTTGAAGGATGGACTAGCGGGAGGGATGAGCAGTTCTTC
- | TRBJ2-1 | TRBD1 | TRBV7-9 | CASSLTGQGGDEQFF | TGTGCCAGCAGCTTAACGGGACAGGGCGGTGATGAGCAGTTCTTC
- | TRBJ1-5 | - | TRBV4-3 | CASSQEKRENQPQHF | TGCGCCAGCAGCCAAGAGAAACGGGAAAATCAGCCCCAGCATTTT
- | TRBJ2-7 | TRBD2 | TRBV9 | CASSPGLVAEQYF | TGTGCCAGCAGTCCGGGACTAGTAGCGGAGCAGTACTTC
- | TRBJ2-7 | - | TRBV7-9 | CASSLAMGSSHSYEQYF | TGTGCCAGCAGCTTAGCGATGGGTTCCTCACACTCCTACGAGCAGTACTTC
- | TRBJ2-7 | TRBD1 | TRBV6-6 | CAVGTGGYEQYF | TGTGCCGTTGGGACAGGGGGGTACGAGCAGTACTTC
- | TRBJ2-3 | - | TRBV28 | CASGGTLTDTQYF | TGTGCCAGCGGGGGGACTCTCACAGATACGCAGTATTTT
- | TRBJ1-5 | - | TRBV11-3 | CASSLDVVLPINQPQHF | TGTGCCAGCAGCTTAGATGTAGTACTCCCTATAAATCAGCCCCAGCATTTT
once | TRBJ1-1 | - | TRBV6-1 | CASSDHLWGARDTEAFF | TGTGCCAGCAGTGACCATCTATGGGGGGCGCGGGACACTGAAGCTTTCTTT
- | TRBJ1-5 | - | TRBV27 | CASSPIGGNQPQHF | TGTGCCAGCAGTCCGATCGGGGGGAATCAGCCCCAGCATTTT
once | TRBJ1-3 | - | TRBV2 | CASSEALLGAHSGNTIYF | TGTGCCAGCAGTGAAGCGCTTTTAGGGGCCCACTCTGGAAACACCATATATTTT
- | TRBJ1-2 | - | TRBV15 | CATSRDSADSSEEWGYTF | TGTGCCACCAGCAGAGATTCGGCCGACAGCTCCGAGGAATGGGGCTACACCTTC
once | TRBJ2-2 | - | TRBV4-1 | CASSQSARSTGELFF | TGCGCCAGCAGCCAATCTGCCCGTTCGACCGGGGAGCTGTTTTTT
- | TRBJ2-7 | - | TRBV5-6 | CASSLALSGAVAEQYF | TGTGCCAGCAGCTTGGCCCTTTCGGGCGCGGTCGCCGAGCAGTACTTC
- | TRBJ2-3 | - | TRBV28 | CASSFRDITDTQYF | TGTGCCAGCAGTTTCCGGGACATCACAGATACGCAGTATTTT
- | TRBJ2-3 | - | TRBV7-9 | CASRAGLRDTQYF | TGTGCCAGCAGGGCGGGATTGCGAGATACGCAGTATTTT
- | TRBJ2-1 | - | TRBV14 | CASSRPQGYEQFF | TGTGCCAGCAGCCGCCCCCAAGGGTATGAGCAGTTCTTC
- | TRBJ2-3 | TRBD2 | TRBV4-1 | CASSQSGGGADTQYF | TGCGCCAGCAGCCAGAGCGGGGGGGGAGCAGATACGCAGTATTTT
few | TRBJ2-7 | - | TRBV27 | CASSLFQSYEQYF | TGTGCCAGCAGTTTATTCCAGTCCTACGAGCAGTACTTC
- | TRBJ2-1 | TRBD2 | TRBV15 | CATSASRGDNEQFF | TGTGCCACCAGCGCCTCTCGGGGGGACAATGAGCAGTTCTTC
- | TRBJ1-1 | - | TRBV5-4 | CASSPSGLGFTEAFF | TGTGCCAGCAGCCCTTCCGGGCTGGGGTTCACTGAAGCTTTCTTT
- | TRBJ1-2 | - | TRBV5-6 | CASSLDTVGYGYTF | TGTGCCAGCAGCTTGGACACCGTGGGGTATGGCTACACCTTC
- | TRBJ1-1 | - | TRBV12-5 | CATATGDTRNTEAFF | TGTGCTACCGCGACCGGGGACACCCGGAACACTGAAGCTTTCTTT
- | TRBJ2-2 | TRBD1 | TRBV29-1 | CSAGPGQPYTGELFF | TGCAGCGCTGGACCGGGACAGCCCTACACCGGGGAGCTGTTTTTT
- | TRBJ1-6 | - | TRBV5-6 | CASSLAGHVVSPLHF | TGTGCCAGCAGCTTGGCCGGGCATGTGGTTTCACCCCTCCACTTT
- | TRBJ2-1 | TRBD1 | TRBV5-6 | CASNDRGLNNEQFF | TGTGCCAGCAACGACAGGGGGCTAAACAATGAGCAGTTCTTC
once | TRBJ2-3 | TRBD2 | TRBV6-5 | CASSYLAGGSDTQYF | TGTGCCAGCAGTTACCTAGCGGGAGGCTCAGATACGCAGTATTTT
- | TRBJ2-7 | TRBD1 | TRBV30 | CAWSVSQGEFHEQYF | TGTGCCTGGAGTGTATCCCAGGGGGAATTCCACGAGCAGTACTTC
many | TRBJ1-4 | - | TRBV7-3 | CASSLTAQEKLFF | TGTGCCAGCAGCTTAACCGCACAGGAAAAACTGTTTTTT
once | TRBJ2-5 | TRBD2 | TRBV30 | CAWSVPLLEGLAVQETQYF | TGTGCCTGGAGTGTACCCCTACTGGAAGGACTAGCGGTCCAAGAGACCCAGTACTTC
- | TRBJ1-2 | - | TRBV5-4 | CASSLGQSNYGYTF | TGTGCCAGCAGCTTGGGACAGTCTAACTATGGCTACACCTTC
- | TRBJ2-1 | - | TRBV29-1 | CSVEADYNEQFF | TGCAGCGTTGAGGCAGACTACAATGAGCAGTTCTTC
- | TRBJ2-7 | - | TRBV28 | CASSFGGSYEQYF | TGTGCCAGCAGTTTTGGAGGCTCCTACGAGCAGTACTTC
- | TRBJ1-5 | - | TRBV4-1 | CASSQVEDQPQHF | TGCGCCAGCAGCCAAGTCGAAGATCAGCCCCAGCATTTT
- | TRBJ2-1 | - | TRBV6-5 | CASSYSGPGNEQFF | TGTGCCAGCAGTTACTCCGGACCCGGGAATGAGCAGTTCTTC
- | TRBJ2-7 | - | TRBV28 | CASSPRDVTYEQYF | TGTGCCAGCAGTCCCCGGGATGTTACCTACGAGCAGTACTTC
- | TRBJ1-2 | - | TRBV4-1 | CASSQDRGGFYGYTF | TGCGCCAGCAGCCAAGATCGGGGGGGTTTCTATGGCTACACCTTC
- | TRBJ2-1 | - | TRBV10-2 | CASSETGAYNEQFF | TGCGCCAGCAGTGAGACGGGAGCCTACAATGAGCAGTTCTTC
- | TRBJ1-1 | - | TRBV7-9 | CASSFGGGDTEAFF | TGTGCCAGCAGCTTCGGCGGGGGAGACACTGAAGCTTTCTTT
- | TRBJ2-2 | - | TRBV6-5 | CASSYGTLTGELFF | TGTGCCAGCAGTTACGGGACACTAACCGGGGAGCTGTTTTTT
once | TRBJ2-3 | - | TRBV12-5 | CASGLATTIYFTDTQYF | TGTGCTAGTGGTTTGGCCACTACCATTTACTTCACAGATACGCAGTATTTT
- | TRBJ2-7 | TRBD1 | TRBV7-9 | CASSLGTGAGEQYF | TGTGCCAGCAGCTTAGGGACAGGGGCTGGCGAGCAGTACTTC
- | TRBJ2-2 | - | TRBV4-1 | CASSQGAGQPELFF | TGCGCCAGCAGCCAAGGGGCGGGACAGCCCGAGCTGTTTTTT
- | TRBJ2-1 | - | TRBV13 | CASSFLAESSYNEQFF | TGTGCCAGCAGTTTCTTAGCCGAAAGCTCCTACAATGAGCAGTTCTTC
- | TRBJ1-4 | TRBD1 | TRBV2 | CASTPGGQGAPLPNEKLFF | TGTGCCAGCACCCCCGGGGGACAGGGGGCTCCACTCCCTAATGAAAAACTGTTTTTT
- | TRBJ2-1 | - | TRBV27 | CASRSPRPYNEQFF | TGTGCCAGCAGGTCCCCACGGCCTTACAATGAGCAGTTCTTC
- | TRBJ1-1 | - | TRBV7-3 | CASSPSDGIEAFF | TGTGCCAGCAGCCCCAGTGATGGTATTGAAGCTTTCTTT
- | TRBJ2-7 | - | TRBV19 | CASSTGNEQYF | TGTGCCAGTAGTACGGGGAACGAGCAGTACTTC
- | TRBJ2-3 | - | TRBV2 | CASSEAEGRDTQYF | TGTGCCAGCAGTGAAGCGGAAGGCCGGGATACGCAGTATTTT